Listed below are T cell receptor beta chains from one sample, sequenced in a study of early T cells in non-severe SARS-CoV-2 infection. Using its own MiXCR run on the 5' RACE reads, TCRdb lists one record per CDR3 protein. The table has tens of thousands of distinct CDR3 sequences, around 7% seen once; the top ten hold 2.5% to 3%. The sample was whole blood. The receptors were sampled from an adult who was a healthcare worker with PCR-confirmed SARS-CoV-2 infection or an uninfected control (not recorded which). CDR3s include the opening cysteine and the closing phenylalanine or tryptophan. Each record gives: D gene, V gene, J gene, clone size, CDR3 protein, CDR3 DNA. A D gene is named only where the DNA matches it firmly. Clone size is shown for a subset of rows, as once, few, many or a class of expanded clone.

d_call: TRBD1
v_call: TRBV6-5
j_call: TRBJ2-7
clone_size: NA
cdr3_aa: CASSYPGQGLDYEQYF
cdr3_nt: TGTGCCAGCAGTTACCCCGGACAGGGTCTTGACTACGAGCAGTACTTC

d_call: NA
v_call: TRBV9
j_call: TRBJ1-1
clone_size: many
cdr3_aa: CASSDVMLAGVAEAFF
cdr3_nt: TGTGCCAGCAGCGACGTAATGTTAGCAGGAGTCGCTGAAGCTTTCTTT

d_call: TRBD1
v_call: TRBV12-3/TRBV12-4
j_call: TRBJ2-3
clone_size: many
cdr3_aa: CASSLQTGTGTDTQYF
cdr3_nt: TGTGCCAGCAGCCTCCAAACCGGGACAGGCACCGATACGCAGTATTTT

d_call: NA
v_call: TRBV20-1
j_call: TRBJ2-1
clone_size: medium-sized
cdr3_aa: CSAITRVEQFF
cdr3_nt: TGCAGTGCCATCACCAGAGTAGAGCAGTTCTTC

d_call: NA
v_call: TRBV9
j_call: TRBJ2-3
clone_size: many
cdr3_aa: CASSVKVTERHEDTQYF
cdr3_nt: TGTGCCAGCAGCGTTAAGGTGACGGAGAGGCACGAGGATACGCAGTATTTT

d_call: NA
v_call: TRBV6-2/TRBV6-3
j_call: TRBJ1-4
clone_size: many
cdr3_aa: CASRSMAGLTNEKLFF
cdr3_nt: TGTGCCAGCAGGTCGATGGCCGGACTAACTAATGAAAAACTGTTTTTT

d_call: TRBD2
v_call: TRBV28
j_call: TRBJ2-7
clone_size: many
cdr3_aa: CASSTGRAPPYEQYF
cdr3_nt: TGTGCCAGCAGTACCGGGAGGGCCCCTCCCTACGAGCAGTACTTC

d_call: TRBD2
v_call: TRBV6-6
j_call: TRBJ2-7
clone_size: NA
cdr3_aa: CASSWETSGSRDEQYF
cdr3_nt: TGTGCCAGCAGTTGGGAGACTAGCGGGAGTCGGGACGAGCAGTACTTC

d_call: TRBD1
v_call: TRBV10-3
j_call: TRBJ2-5
clone_size: many
cdr3_aa: CAISGTGGLYQETQYF
cdr3_nt: TGTGCCATCAGTGGGACAGGGGGCCTTTACCAAGAGACCCAGTACTTC

d_call: TRBD2
v_call: TRBV20-1
j_call: TRBJ2-1
clone_size: many
cdr3_aa: CSAATTSGRGPYNEQFF
cdr3_nt: TGCAGTGCCGCAACGACTAGCGGGAGAGGACCCTACAATGAGCAGTTCTTC

d_call: NA
v_call: TRBV6-2/TRBV6-3
j_call: TRBJ2-1
clone_size: few
cdr3_aa: CASIPAEGVGHNEQFF
cdr3_nt: TGTGCCAGCATTCCAGCGGAAGGGGTCGGTCACAATGAGCAGTTCTTC

d_call: NA
v_call: TRBV19
j_call: TRBJ2-2
clone_size: few
cdr3_aa: CASTPPPANTGELFF
cdr3_nt: TGTGCCAGTACCCCCCCGCCGGCGAACACCGGGGAGCTGTTTTTT

d_call: TRBD1
v_call: TRBV4-1
j_call: TRBJ2-7
clone_size: NA
cdr3_aa: CASSLGQGWEQYF
cdr3_nt: TGCGCCAGCAGCCTAGGACAGGGATGGGAGCAGTACTTC

d_call: TRBD2
v_call: TRBV7-2
j_call: TRBJ2-3
clone_size: many
cdr3_aa: CASSRLAGGGDTQYF
cdr3_nt: TGTGCCAGCAGCCGACTAGCGGGAGGGGGAGATACGCAGTATTTT

d_call: NA
v_call: TRBV20-1
j_call: TRBJ1-5
clone_size: many
cdr3_aa: CSARDYQGISNQPQHF
cdr3_nt: TGCAGTGCTAGAGATTACCAGGGGATTAGCAATCAGCCCCAGCATTTT

d_call: TRBD1
v_call: TRBV19
j_call: TRBJ1-5
clone_size: NA
cdr3_aa: CASSIQGQLRNQPQHF
cdr3_nt: TGTGCCAGTAGTATACAGGGACAGCTTCGCAATCAGCCCCAGCATTTT

d_call: TRBD1
v_call: TRBV25-1
j_call: TRBJ1-4
clone_size: many
cdr3_aa: CASLRDRDEKLFF
cdr3_nt: TGTGCCAGCCTCCGGGACAGGGATGAAAAACTGTTTTTT

d_call: NA
v_call: TRBV7-6
j_call: TRBJ2-3
clone_size: many
cdr3_aa: CASSLEVSDTQYF
cdr3_nt: TGTGCCAGCAGCTTAGAAGTCTCCGATACGCAGTATTTT

d_call: NA
v_call: TRBV7-2
j_call: TRBJ2-1
clone_size: NA
cdr3_aa: CASSPQGQRYNEQFF
cdr3_nt: TGTGCCAGCAGCCCCCAGGGCCAAAGGTACAATGAGCAGTTCTTC

d_call: TRBD1
v_call: TRBV5-1
j_call: TRBJ1-1
clone_size: medium-sized
cdr3_aa: CASAGQGAHTEAFF
cdr3_nt: TGCGCCAGCGCCGGACAGGGGGCGCACACTGAAGCTTTCTTT

d_call: NA
v_call: TRBV6-1
j_call: TRBJ2-1
clone_size: many
cdr3_aa: CASSVLPGKGYNEQFF
cdr3_nt: TGTGCCAGCAGTGTTCTTCCGGGGAAGGGATACAATGAGCAGTTCTTC

d_call: NA
v_call: TRBV21-1
j_call: TRBJ2-7
clone_size: many
cdr3_aa: CASTPRLGTSGSYEQYF
cdr3_nt: TGTGCCAGCACCCCGAGACTCGGGACTAGCGGGAGCTACGAGCAGTACTTC

d_call: NA
v_call: TRBV7-3
j_call: TRBJ2-3
clone_size: many
cdr3_aa: CASSFVGNTDTQYF
cdr3_nt: TGTGCCAGCAGCTTTGTGGGTAACACAGATACGCAGTATTTT

d_call: NA
v_call: TRBV20-1
j_call: TRBJ1-1
clone_size: many
cdr3_aa: CSARGQMNTEAFF
cdr3_nt: TGCAGTGCTAGAGGGCAGATGAACACTGAAGCTTTCTTT

d_call: NA
v_call: TRBV28
j_call: TRBJ1-6
clone_size: many
cdr3_aa: CASSSLLGYSPLHF
cdr3_nt: TGTGCCAGCAGTTCCCTCCTGGGGTATTCACCCCTCCACTTT

d_call: TRBD2
v_call: TRBV10-3
j_call: TRBJ2-5
clone_size: many
cdr3_aa: CAIGGRIGLNSGSETQYF
cdr3_nt: TGTGCCATCGGCGGCAGGATTGGTCTAAATAGCGGGAGTGAGACCCAGTACTTC

d_call: TRBD1
v_call: TRBV7-8
j_call: TRBJ1-2
clone_size: many
cdr3_aa: CASSQQGVGFYGYTF
cdr3_nt: TGTGCCAGCAGCCAACAGGGGGTTGGATTCTATGGCTACACCTTC

d_call: TRBD1
v_call: TRBV5-1
j_call: TRBJ1-1
clone_size: many
cdr3_aa: CASSLSTYRGAEAFF
cdr3_nt: TGCGCCAGCAGCTTGAGTACGTACAGGGGAGCTGAAGCTTTCTTT

d_call: NA
v_call: TRBV3-1
j_call: TRBJ1-1
clone_size: many
cdr3_aa: CASSQPWGNTEAFF
cdr3_nt: TGTGCCAGCAGCCAGCCATGGGGGAACACTGAAGCTTTCTTT

d_call: NA
v_call: TRBV6-4
j_call: TRBJ1-1
clone_size: many
cdr3_aa: CASRTGQENTEAFF
cdr3_nt: TGTGCCAGCAGGACGGGACAAGAGAACACTGAAGCTTTCTTT

d_call: NA
v_call: TRBV15
j_call: TRBJ1-2
clone_size: many
cdr3_aa: CATSSGHPFYGYTF
cdr3_nt: TGTGCCACCAGCAGTGGGCACCCTTTTTATGGCTACACCTTC

d_call: NA
v_call: TRBV4-3
j_call: TRBJ1-6
clone_size: many
cdr3_aa: CASSQYNSPLHF
cdr3_nt: TGCGCCAGCAGCCAATATAATTCACCCCTCCACTTT

d_call: NA
v_call: TRBV29-1
j_call: TRBJ2-3
clone_size: many
cdr3_aa: CSVDSPQGTDTQYF
cdr3_nt: TGCAGCGTTGATTCTCCGCAGGGCACAGATACGCAGTATTTT

d_call: NA
v_call: TRBV6-1
j_call: TRBJ2-1
clone_size: many
cdr3_aa: CASTPGEVVGVDEQFF
cdr3_nt: TGTGCCAGCACTCCGGGGGAGGTCGTCGGTGTGGATGAGCAGTTCTTC

d_call: NA
v_call: TRBV11-2
j_call: TRBJ2-6
clone_size: many
cdr3_aa: CASSLSSSGANVLTF
cdr3_nt: TGTGCCAGCAGCTTATCTAGCTCTGGGGCCAACGTCCTGACTTTC

d_call: NA
v_call: TRBV4-3
j_call: TRBJ1-4
clone_size: many
cdr3_aa: CASSQENQGYNEKLFF
cdr3_nt: TGCGCCAGCAGCCAAGAAAATCAGGGCTATAATGAAAAACTGTTTTTT

d_call: NA
v_call: TRBV11-2
j_call: TRBJ1-6
clone_size: medium-sized
cdr3_aa: CASSGRNSPLHF
cdr3_nt: TGTGCCAGCAGCGGGAGGAATTCACCCCTCCACTTT

d_call: NA
v_call: TRBV11-1
j_call: TRBJ2-7
clone_size: many
cdr3_aa: CASSLRRQDPYEQYF
cdr3_nt: TGTGCCAGCAGCTTAAGAAGGCAGGATCCCTACGAGCAGTACTTC

d_call: TRBD2
v_call: TRBV7-6
j_call: TRBJ2-2
clone_size: many
cdr3_aa: CASSLDFGTSGLTGELFF
cdr3_nt: TGTGCCAGCAGCTTAGATTTCGGGACTAGCGGACTAACCGGGGAGCTGTTTTTT

d_call: TRBD2
v_call: TRBV6-6
j_call: TRBJ2-7
clone_size: many
cdr3_aa: CASSQGLAETYEQYF
cdr3_nt: TGTGCCAGCAGCCAGGGACTAGCGGAAACCTACGAGCAGTACTTC

d_call: TRBD2
v_call: TRBV15
j_call: TRBJ2-2
clone_size: many
cdr3_aa: CATSPGLANGGELFF
cdr3_nt: TGTGCCACCAGCCCGGGACTAGCGAACGGCGGGGAGCTGTTTTTT

d_call: TRBD2
v_call: TRBV28
j_call: TRBJ2-1
clone_size: many
cdr3_aa: CASSPGRSGSSYNEQFF
cdr3_nt: TGTGCCAGCAGCCCCGGACGAAGCGGGAGCTCCTACAATGAGCAGTTCTTC

d_call: TRBD1
v_call: TRBV5-4
j_call: TRBJ2-2
clone_size: few
cdr3_aa: CASSPRQGADTGELFF
cdr3_nt: TGTGCCAGCAGCCCACGACAGGGAGCGGACACCGGGGAGCTGTTTTTT

d_call: TRBD2
v_call: TRBV7-9
j_call: TRBJ2-1
clone_size: few
cdr3_aa: CASSLPGLEINEQFF
cdr3_nt: TGTGCCAGCAGCCTACCGGGACTAGAGATCAATGAGCAGTTCTTC

d_call: TRBD1
v_call: TRBV12-3/TRBV12-4
j_call: TRBJ2-1
clone_size: many
cdr3_aa: CASSLGQGANEQFF
cdr3_nt: TGTGCCAGCAGTTTGGGGCAGGGGGCCAATGAGCAGTTCTTC

d_call: TRBD1
v_call: TRBV19
j_call: TRBJ2-7
clone_size: many
cdr3_aa: CASSITTGQGDEQYF
cdr3_nt: TGTGCCAGTAGTATTACAACAGGACAGGGCGACGAGCAGTACTTC

d_call: NA
v_call: TRBV5-4
j_call: TRBJ1-5
clone_size: many
cdr3_aa: CASSTDNQPQHF
cdr3_nt: TGTGCCAGCTCGACCGATAATCAGCCCCAGCATTTT

d_call: TRBD2
v_call: TRBV29-1
j_call: TRBJ2-7
clone_size: many
cdr3_aa: CSVLAGGGYEQYF
cdr3_nt: TGCAGCGTTCTAGCGGGAGGGGGCTACGAGCAGTACTTC

d_call: NA
v_call: TRBV6-2/TRBV6-3
j_call: TRBJ2-3
clone_size: many
cdr3_aa: CASRRRLSPSTDTQYF
cdr3_nt: TGTGCCAGCAGGCGCCGACTGTCCCCTAGCACAGATACGCAGTATTTT

d_call: TRBD2
v_call: TRBV27
j_call: TRBJ2-3
clone_size: many
cdr3_aa: CASSLSASGGSTDTQYF
cdr3_nt: TGTGCCAGCAGTTTATCGGCTAGCGGGGGGAGCACAGATACGCAGTATTTT

d_call: NA
v_call: TRBV5-1
j_call: TRBJ2-1
clone_size: NA
cdr3_aa: CASSLEQRDNNEQFF
cdr3_nt: TGCGCCAGCAGCTTGGAACAGCGGGACAACAATGAGCAGTTCTTC

d_call: NA
v_call: TRBV18
j_call: TRBJ1-5
clone_size: few
cdr3_aa: CASSPPSTSRVQPQHF
cdr3_nt: TGTGCCAGCTCACCACCGAGTACATCCCGGGTTCAGCCCCAGCATTTT

d_call: TRBD2
v_call: TRBV19
j_call: TRBJ2-7
clone_size: NA
cdr3_aa: CASSIEGLAGGEQYF
cdr3_nt: TGTGCCAGTAGTATCGAGGGACTAGCGGGAGGTGAGCAGTACTTC

d_call: NA
v_call: TRBV5-1
j_call: TRBJ2-2
clone_size: many
cdr3_aa: CASSLFPGTNTGELFF
cdr3_nt: TGCGCCAGCAGCTTGTTTCCGGGCACGAACACCGGGGAGCTGTTTTTT

d_call: NA
v_call: TRBV5-5
j_call: TRBJ1-1
clone_size: many
cdr3_aa: CASSLQAGTINTEAFF
cdr3_nt: TGTGCCAGCAGCTTGCAGGCAGGGACAATTAACACTGAAGCTTTCTTT

d_call: NA
v_call: TRBV11-3
j_call: TRBJ2-3
clone_size: NA
cdr3_aa: CASSFTATDTQYF
cdr3_nt: TGTGCCAGCAGCTTTACCGCCACAGATACGCAGTATTTT

d_call: TRBD1
v_call: TRBV19
j_call: TRBJ2-5
clone_size: few
cdr3_aa: CASSPQRTGGETQYF
cdr3_nt: TGTGCCAGTAGTCCCCAGCGGACAGGGGGAGAGACCCAGTACTTC

d_call: TRBD1
v_call: TRBV7-9
j_call: TRBJ2-1
clone_size: NA
cdr3_aa: CASSLVQLGGHEQFF
cdr3_nt: TGTGCCAGCAGCTTAGTTCAACTAGGGGGCCATGAGCAGTTCTTC

d_call: NA
v_call: TRBV10-2
j_call: TRBJ2-6
clone_size: many
cdr3_aa: CASGETSGANVLTF
cdr3_nt: TGCGCCAGCGGAGAGACCTCTGGGGCCAACGTCCTGACTTTC

d_call: TRBD1
v_call: TRBV6-5
j_call: TRBJ2-2
clone_size: many
cdr3_aa: CASSARTGGNTGELFF
cdr3_nt: TGTGCCAGCAGTGCAAGGACAGGGGGAAACACCGGGGAGCTGTTTTTT